The 29 T cell receptor beta chains below come from one sample, sequenced in a study of identifying expanded T cells in peripheral blood. Repertoires were generated with immunoSEQ multiplex PCR, while TCRdb's copy carries only in-frame clones and drops some. This table holds approximately 140,000 clones, around 88% found once. Sequencing used blood. All receptors derive from a person aged 18 to 75 in good health.

The rearrangement joins TRBV28 to TRBJ2-7; TRBD2 matches at 7 bases. The CDR3 runs 14 residues. Losses at the gene ends were 5 bases for V and 1 base for J; bases not matched to a gene: 5. CDR1 is MDHEN, CDR2 SYDVKM, per germline. The chain's CDR3 is CASSSLGGSYEQYF. CDR3 in DNA: TGTGCCAGCAGTAGCCTCGGGGGGTCCTACGAGCAGTACTTC.

This clone was picked up one time. The V gene is TRBV5-1, the J gene TRBJ2-1; TRBD2 agrees at 7 bases. The CDR3 covers 17 residues. V lost 1 base and J lost 2; bases outside the gene matches: 9. CDR1 and CDR2 from the germline V gene are SGHRS and YFSETQ. The CDR3 DNA sequence: TGCGCCAGCAGCTTGTCGGCTAGCGGCCTTCCCTACAATGAGCAGTTCTTC. Residues: CASSLSASGLPYNEQFF.

This clone was found a few times. The gene calls are TRBV18 and TRBJ1-1; D perhaps matches TRBD1 (6 bases). There are 13 residues in the CDR3. Deletions cut 2 bases from V and 4 bases from J, with 8 bases between. In germline, CDR1 is KGHSH, CDR2 LQKENI. The CDR3 nucleotides are TGTGCCAGCTCACCATCCAGGGGCACTGAAGCTTTCTTT. Translating it yields CASSPSRGTEAFF.

The J gene is TRBJ2-7, the V gene TRBV21-1; the table names TRBD1, a call not compared with the DNA. TRBV21-1 is a pseudogene locus. The CDR3 is 15 residues long. In nucleotides, the CDR3 is TGTGCCAGCAGCAAAGCCCCCCGCAGGCCCAACGAGCAGTACTTC. Amino acid sequence: CASSKAPRRPNEQYF.

This chain uses TRBV11-1 with TRBJ2-5; TRBD2 matches 14 bases. V lost 1 base and J lost 3; bases outside the gene matches: 4. CDR1 and CDR2 from the germline V gene are SGHAT and FQDESV (reference sequence). The CDR3 runs 17 residues. DNA for the CDR3: TGTGCCAGCAGCTTAGTAGGGACTAGCGGGAGAAAAGAGACCCAGTACTTC. Its translation: CASSLVGTSGRKETQYF.

As DNA, the CDR3 is TGTGCCAGCGGGGACAATGAGCAGTTCTTC. Its translation: CASGDNEQFF. The chain carries TRBV7-2 and TRBJ2-1; D ambiguous. There are 10 residues in the CDR3. The germline gives CDR1 SGHTA, CDR2 FQGNSA. V shed 8 bases and J shed 5 bases, with 4 bases lying between them.

This rearrangement joins TRBV6-6 to TRBJ1-4; 9 bases are shared with TRBD1. CDR1 and CDR2 (germline): MNHNY, SVGAGI (reference sequence). The ends lost 2 bases at V and 5 bases at J; junction bases unmatched: 6. This CDR3 has 16 residues. This CDR3 reads CASSYGTGFQNEKLFF. CDR3 sequence (DNA): TGTGCCAGCAGTTACGGGACAGGGTTTCAGAATGAAAAACTGTTTTTT.

The CDR3 is CASTPRGPIEQYF. The CDR3 DNA is TGTGCCAGCACTCCCCGGGGGCCCATAGAGCAGTACTTC. This chain connects TRBV6-1 to TRBJ2-7, with D perhaps assigned TRBD1 or TRBD2 (6 bases each). Trimming left V 7 bases short and J 7 bases short, with 17 bases between. CDR1 is MNHNS and CDR2 is SASEGT in the germline V gene. The CDR3 has 13 amino acids.

The table lists this clone with a count of one. This chain joins TRBV7-6 and TRBJ2-3; no clear D gene. Looked up from germline, CDR1 is SGHVS and CDR2 is FNYEAQ. V lost 6 bases and J 5 bases, leaving 12 bases between the germline ends. This CDR3 comprises 13 residues. CDR3 sequence (DNA): TGTGCCAGCAGTGAAGTTTGGGGAGATACGCAGTATTTT. This translates into CASSEVWGDTQYF.

This chain links TRBV5-1 with TRBJ2-6, with D possibly being TRBD1 or TRBD2 (5 bases each). Between the trimmed V and J ends, which lost 2 bases and 1 base, there was a span of 16 bases. This CDR3 is built from 18 residues. Germline loops: CDR1 SGHRS, CDR2 YFSETQ. The CDR3 DNA reads as TGCGCCAGCAGCTTTGAGGCAGGGACCATTTCTGGGGCCAACGTCCTGACTTTC. As protein: CASSFEAGTISGANVLTF.

The CDR3 sequence: CASSSPGGSNYQFF. CDR3 in DNA: TGTGCCAGCAGCTCGCCGGGGGGCTCAAATTATCAGTTCTTC. The chain couples TRBV7-3 to TRBJ2-1; TRBD2 might be the D (7 bases). Germline CDR1 and CDR2: SGHTA and FQGTGA. V shed 4 bases and J shed 13 bases, with 20 bases lying between them. The CDR3 has 14 residues.

The chain employs TRBV27 and TRBJ2-1; 10 bases match TRBD2. Per germline, CDR1 MNHEY and CDR2 SMNVEV (reference sequence). J was trimmed by 9 bases and V by 11 bases; bases with no gene match: 7. This CDR3 has 12 amino acids. The CDR3 nucleotides are TGTGCCCGTAGCGGGAGGAACGGTGAGCAGTTCTTC. Translated, it gives CARSGRNGEQFF.

The rearrangement joins TRBV18 to TRBJ1-1; maybe TRBD1 (6 bases). The V and J ends lost 7 bases and 3 bases respectively, with 12 bases between them. This CDR3 is built from 13 residues. Germline-derived CDR1 and CDR2 are KGHSH and LQKENI. CDR3 coding DNA: TGTGCCAGCTTGGGACATGAGGACACTGAAGCTTTCTTT. Translating it yields CASLGHEDTEAFF.

The chain carries TRBV9 and TRBJ2-4; unclear D gene. V was cut by 3 bases and J by 6 bases, with 4 bases left in between. Germline V gene lookup returns CDR1 SGDLS and CDR2 YYNGEE. This CDR3 region has 11 residues. The CDR3 reads CASSGGNIQYF. The DNA for the CDR3 is TGTGCCAGCAGCGGGGGAAACATTCAGTACTTC.

The genes are TRBV6-6 and TRBJ2-7; 8 nucleotides line up with TRBD1. This CDR3 has 15 residues. Germline trimming cut 0 bases from V and 4 bases from J; bases unmatched to any gene: 5. The germline gives CDR1 MNHNY, CDR2 SVGAGI (reference sequence). The CDR3, as DNA: TGTGCCAGCAGTTACTCAGGACAGGGAAAATACGAGCAGTACTTC. Translation gives CASSYSGQGKYEQYF.

The rearrangement links TRBV5-1 to TRBJ2-1, with 10 bases fitting TRBD1. Germline V gene lookup returns CDR1 SGHRS and CDR2 YFSETQ. V gave up 4 bases and J gave up 4 bases; unmatched junction bases: 8. The CDR3 is 16 amino acids. CDR3 protein: CASSLTTGGSYNEQFF. DNA for the CDR3: TGCGCCAGCAGCCTTACGACAGGGGGCAGTTACAATGAGCAGTTCTTC.

The gene calls are TRBV28 and TRBJ1-4; 10 nucleotides align to TRBD1. Unmatched junction bases numbered 12, after V lost 6 bases and J lost 2 bases. This CDR3 has 18 residues. Germline CDR1 is MDHEN and CDR2 is SYDVKM. The CDR3 coding sequence is TGTGCCAGCAGGACCACCGGGACAGGGGTTTGGACTAATGAAAAACTGTTTTTT. Its protein is CASRTTGTGVWTNEKLFF.

The CDR3 DNA sequence: TGCGCCAGCAGTGAGACCGCGAAGGAGACCCAGTACTTC. Its protein is CASSETAKETQYF. This sequence joins TRBV10-2 and TRBJ2-5, with D unresolved. Germline V gene data show CDR1 as WSHSY and CDR2 as SAAADI. The V and J ends lost 2 bases and 5 bases respectively, with 9 bases between them. This CDR3 is 13 amino acids long.

V is TRBV19 and J is TRBJ2-6; TRBD1 agrees at 8 bases. CDR3 length equals 17 residues. CDR1 is LNHDA, CDR2 SQIVND, per germline (reference sequence). Trimming cost V 7 bases and J 0 bases; bases outside gene matches: 8. CDR3 DNA: TGTGCCAGTATACTGACAGGGGACTTCTCTGGGGCCAACGTCCTGACTTTC. Amino acids: CASILTGDFSGANVLTF.

Notes on this clone: The DNA is left out, because the CDR3 cannot be placed on it with certainty; the CDR3 is given as TCRdb lists it. The chain recombines TRBV2 with TRBJ2-2; the table gives TRBD2 as D, unverified against the DNA. Germline CDR1 SNHLY, CDR2 FYNNEI. The CDR3 length equals 14 residues, ends included. The CDR3 loop reads CASILGGGTGELFF.

The V call is TRBV7-6, the J call TRBJ1-5; 10 nucleotides match TRBD1. Per germline, CDR1 SGHVS and CDR2 FNYEAQ. J gave up 8 bases and V 5 bases, and 3 bases lay outside the gene matches. CDR3 length equals 13 residues. The CDR3 spells CASSLTGGEPQHF. The CDR3 DNA follows: TGTGCCAGCAGCCTGACAGGGGGCGAGCCCCAGCATTTT. Looking up the rest from reference TRBV7-6 and TRBJ1-5 gives the full variable domain: GAGVSQSPRYKVTKRGQDVALRCDPISGHVSLYWYRQALGQGPEFLTYFNYEAQQDKSGLPNDRFSAERPEGSISTLTIQRTEQRDSAMYRCASSLTGGEPQHFGDGTRLSIL.

The chain has TRBV30 and TRBJ2-5; maybe TRBD2 (5 bases). The CDR3 runs 15 residues. CDR1 GTSNPN and CDR2 SVGIG come from the germline V gene (reference sequence). Trimming took off 0 bases at V and 7 bases at J, with 18 bases between the two ends. CDR3 coding DNA: TGTGCCTGGAGTGTAGAGGGTGACTCCCGCTGGACCCAGTACTTC. Its protein is CAWSVEGDSRWTQYF.

The genes are TRBV7-2 and TRBJ1-2; no clear D gene. From germline, CDR1 is SGHTA and CDR2 FQGNSA. V was trimmed by 1 base and J by 7 bases, leaving 4 bases between them. The CDR3 runs to 11 residues. DNA for the CDR3: TGTGCCAGCAGCTTAGAAGGTGGCTACACCTTC. Its translation is CASSLEGGYTF.

The chain couples TRBV28 to TRBJ2-2; 8 bases fit TRBD1. Germline loops: CDR1 MDHEN, CDR2 SYDVKM. Unmatched junction bases numbered 8, after V lost 7 bases and J lost 4 bases. There are 15 residues in the CDR3. CDR3 sequence: CASIPGQGVTGELFF. The DNA for the CDR3 is TGTGCCAGCATCCCCGGACAGGGAGTCACCGGGGAGCTGTTTTTT.

J is TRBJ2-2 and V is TRBV6-6; D possibly corresponds to TRBD2 (5 bases). Germline values: CDR1 MNHNY, CDR2 SVGAGI (reference sequence). CDR3 length: 16 amino acids. Between the trimmed V and J ends, which lost 5 bases and 1 base, there was a span of 14 bases. CDR3 sequence: CASSQGSGLNTGELFF. The CDR3 DNA reads as TGTGCCAGCAGTCAAGGGAGTGGGCTGAACACCGGGGAGCTGTTTTTT.

V usage is TRBV6-6 and J usage is TRBJ1-1; D is uncertain. CDR1 and CDR2 from the germline V gene are MNHNY and SVGAGI (reference sequence). Between the trimmed V and J ends, which lost 2 bases and 2 bases, there was a span of 15 bases. This CDR3 comprises 16 residues. Here the CDR3 reads CASSYGPPRGNTEAFF. CDR3 coding DNA: TGTGCCAGCAGTTACGGACCCCCCCGAGGAAACACTGAAGCTTTCTTT.

This clone was seen a single time. The chain has TRBV9 and TRBJ1-2; maybe TRBD1 (6 bases). Germline-derived CDR1 and CDR2 are SGDLS and YYNGEE. V lost 4 bases and J 5 bases, leaving 18 bases between the germline ends. The CDR3 is 15 residues long. The CDR3 coding sequence is TGTGCCAGCAGCTTAGGGGGTCAGGGAGGGTATGGCTACACCTTC. Translated, it gives CASSLGGQGGYGYTF.

This chain joins TRBV19 and TRBJ1-1; D is undetermined. The V and J ends lost 8 bases and 0 bases respectively, with 10 bases between them. Germline V CDR1 and CDR2: LNHDA, SQIVND (reference sequence). The length of the CDR3 is 13 residues. The CDR3 loop is CASRQNMNTEAFF. The CDR3, as DNA: TGTGCCAGTCGACAAAATATGAACACTGAAGCTTTCTTT.

The V gene is TRBV4-3, the J gene TRBJ2-3; no clear D. Between the trimmed V and J ends, which lost 0 bases and 5 bases, there was a span of 3 bases. The CDR3 sequence is 12 residues long. Germline CDR1 is LGHNA and CDR2 is YSLEER. CDR3 bases: TGCGCCAGCAGCCAAGAAGGAGATACGCAGTATTTT. Translation: CASSQEGDTQYF.